This section outlines one T cell receptor (beta chain) sequence together with its context. Its antigen is unknown. iRepertoire HTBI primers and Arm-PCR of CDR3 regions built TCR beta libraries. TCRdb reprocessed the multiplex PCR reads via MiXCR and lists one record per CDR3 protein. This sample carries around 400,000 distinct CDR3 sequences, 12% of them seen once, and the ten largest clones take under 20%. Time point denoted: newly diagnosed GD, antithyroid drugs for less than 3 months. Construction of the TCR library relied on RNA isolated from PBMCs. This specimen belongs to a study of regulatory T cells in long-lasting Graves disease. Notes on the study in general: Sharing of public clonotypes was greater in persistent patients (2,741) than in new patients (almost 1,000). Study of thyroid tissue was not done, with only peripheral blood studied.

This same sample was also part of a study on T cells in Graves' hyperthyroidism and ophthalmopathy. As that report states: The HTBI primer set drove a first-round RT-PCR of the TCR CDR3.

The receptor was isolated from a woman between 18 and 30 years old with Graves disease. Sample: peripheral blood mononuclear cells (PBMCs), taken at new diagnosis, from a patient treated with antithyroid drugs.

This CDR3 reads CASSESGTGPVKLFF. CDR3 DNA sequence: TGTGCCAGCAGTGAATCCGGGACCGGGCCGGTGAAACTGTTTTTT. The genes are TRBV6-1 and TRBJ1-4, with D possibly being TRBD1 (5 bases). CDR1 and CDR2 (germline): MNHNS, SASEGT. Trimming shortened V by 2 bases and J by 11 bases, and 18 bases separated the two germline ends. The CDR3 is made up of 15 amino acids.